This T cell receptor beta chain was recovered during a study of shared clonotypes between healthy human individuals. Adult donors, all healthy and HIV-negative, had no recent acute infections or vaccinations. Unsorted PBMC replicate PCRs used approximately 300 ng DNA, 30,000 to 35,000 T cell genomes. Repertoires were generated with immunoSEQ multiplex PCR, while TCRdb's copy carries only in-frame clones and drops some. Of about half a million clones in the sample, more than 65% are singletons; the top ten hold more than 9.5%. This receptor was identified in a woman in her thirties or forties in good health. Some clones in this sample may be carry-over from other donors' samples. Sequenced input: PBMCs.

The CDR3 region is CAGSGTGDYEQYF. CDR3 nucleotides: TGTGCCGGATCGGGGACGGGAGACTACGAGCAGTACTTC. The J gene is TRBJ2-7, the V gene TRBV6-1, with D possibly TRBD2 on 6 matching bases. V was clipped by 11 bases and J by 3 bases, with 17 bases between them. Germline V gives CDR1 MNHNS, CDR2 SASEGT. The CDR3 contains 13 residues.